This passage covers 21 T cell receptor beta chains from one sample sequenced in a study of regulatory T cells in long-lasting Graves disease listed by TCRdb under 2021. The library was prepared using multiplex PCR. Sequencing was performed on an Illumina HiSeq 4000. To build TCR beta libraries, CDR3 regions were amplified by Arm-PCR using iRepertoire HTBI primers. TCRdb passed the public sequencing reads through fastp at Q25 and MiXCR, retaining productive beta sequences. Rows with one shared CDR3 protein collapse into an entry with the most common genes and DNA. This sample gives some 600,000 distinct CDR3 sequences in total; about 16% of them show up just once. The ten largest clones represent approximately 12% of the sample. What this sample's time point label stands for: newly diagnosed GD, antithyroid drugs for less than 3 months. For both TCR sequencing and RNA sequencing, RNA was extracted from PBMCs using TRIzol.

The sample was also linked to a second study, of T cells in Graves' hyperthyroidism and ophthalmopathy.

The input for sequencing was peripheral blood mononuclear cells (PBMCs), taken at new diagnosis, from a patient treated with antithyroid drugs. Receptors originate from a man between 18 and 29 years old with Graves disease. Donor details come from another sample of the same person, matched by shared clones.

There are a few counts of this clonotype. This sequence joins TRBV12-3 or TRBV12-4 and TRBJ1-6, with a tentative D call TRBD1 (6 bases). Trimming cost V 0 bases and J 9 bases, with 15 bases left between them. The CDR3 spans 16 residues. DNA of the CDR3: TGTGCCAGCAGTTTAGCCCTTGGGAGCAGGGGTTCACCCCTCCACTTT. Encoded protein: CASSLALGSRGSPLHF.

This clonotype was seen just once. The junction does not match germline at one end; this may be a read error. The chain combines TRBV9 with TRBJ1-1; D gene ambiguous. Germline V gene data show CDR1 as SGDLS and CDR2 as YYNGEE. The CDR3 totals 12 residues. The CDR3 sequence is CASSVLDTEASF. The CDR3, as DNA: TGTGCCAGCAGCGTCCTCGACACTGAAGCTTCCTTT.

This clonotype appeared many times. The rearrangement uses TRBV24-1 and TRBJ2-1, with D possibly matching TRBD2 (5 bases). The CDR3 sequence is 13 residues long. Germline CDR1 reads KGHDR; CDR2 reads SFDVKD. Trimming pared 6 bases from V and 0 bases from J, leaving 5 bases between. The CDR3 region is CATSRDSYNEQFF. CDR3 coding DNA: TGTGCCACCAGTCGGGACTCCTACAATGAGCAGTTCTTC.

In this sample, this clonotype turned up a few times. The chain carries TRBV4-1 and TRBJ2-7; D is possibly TRBD1 or TRBD2 (5 bases each). Germline CDR1 reads MGHRA; CDR2 reads YSYEKL. V shed 2 bases and J shed 5 bases, with 19 bases lying between them. The length of the CDR3 is 16 residues. This chain's CDR3 is CASSQRDQRPLDEQYF. The CDR3 DNA follows: TGCGCCAGCAGCCAACGGGACCAGAGGCCCTTGGACGAGCAGTACTTC.

This clonotype has only a few counts. V and J are TRBV9 and TRBJ2-2; the D call may be TRBD1 or TRBD2 (6 bases each). Trimming took 5 bases from V and 4 from J, leaving 15 bases between them. The CDR3 loop spans 15 amino acids. The germline V gene has CDR1 SGDLS and CDR2 YYNGEE. The CDR3 spells CASRRQEGSTGELFF. The CDR3 nucleotides read TGTGCCAGCAGACGACAGGAGGGGAGCACCGGGGAGCTGTTTTTT.

This clonotype has a handful of counts. The chain links TRBV5-1 to TRBJ2-1, with 9 bases that match TRBD1. The junction had 5 bases not matched to a gene; V was cut back by 2 bases and J by 8 bases. The CDR3 contains 14 residues. Germline CDR1 SGHRS, CDR2 YFSETQ. CDR3 sequence: CASSLGTGQHEQFF. The CDR3 DNA reads TGCGCCAGCAGCTTAGGGACAGGGCAGCATGAGCAGTTCTTC.

This clonotype has at least ten counts. The chain links TRBV14 to TRBJ2-1; no reliable D call. This CDR3 region has 13 residues. The V gene's germline CDR1 is SGHDN and CDR2 FVKESK. V lost 3 bases and J 4 bases, leaving 7 bases between the germline ends. The chain's CDR3 is CASSHGLYNEQFF. The CDR3 coding sequence is TGTGCCAGCAGCCACGGGCTATACAATGAGCAGTTCTTC.

In its sample, this clonotype was seen many times. The chain joins TRBV2 to TRBJ1-5, with 9 positions matching TRBD1. CDR1 is SNHLY and CDR2 is FYNNEI in the germline V gene. The trim removed 1 base at V and 7 bases at J, leaving 2 bases unmatched. The CDR3 runs 14 residues. The CDR3 nucleotides read TGTGCCAGCAGTGAAGGGGGACAGGGACAGCCCCAGCATTTT. It is translated as CASSEGGQGQPQHF.

This sequence joins TRBV2 and TRBJ1-5; 8 bases are a match to TRBD1. Trimming cost V 7 bases and J 6 bases; bases outside gene matches: 8. CDR3 size: 14 residues. Germline CDR1 reads SNHLY; CDR2 reads FYNNEI. This chain's CDR3 is CASTGQGLLQPQHF. In DNA form, the CDR3 reads TGTGCCAGCACCGGACAGGGATTACTTCAGCCCCAGCATTTT.

This clonotype has only a few counts. DNA of the CDR3: TGTGCCAGCACCCCCCGGGTTGCCGGGGAGCTGTTTTTT. Protein product: CASTPRVAGELFF. The genes are TRBV5-8 and TRBJ2-2; D gene ambiguous. The germline V and J ends were trimmed by 6 bases and 6 bases, with 12 bases remaining between them. Looked up from germline, CDR1 is SGHTS and CDR2 is YDEGEE. The CDR3 contains 13 residues.

V is TRBV6-5 and J is TRBJ1-5, with no clear D. Germline V CDR1 and CDR2: MNHEY, SVGAGI. The CDR3 has 13 amino acids. V was cut by 2 bases and J by 9 bases, with 11 bases left in between. This CDR3 is CASSYGLLGPQHF. CDR3 sequence (DNA): TGTGCCAGCAGTTACGGGCTTTTAGGGCCCCAGCATTTT.

This clonotype was found many times. The genes are TRBV12-3 or TRBV12-4 and TRBJ2-5; 7 nucleotides match TRBD2. CDR3 size: 16 residues. Trimming cost V 6 bases and J 1 base; bases outside gene matches: 11. Here the CDR3 reads CASSPMWAGVQETQYF. CDR3 nucleotides: TGTGCCAGCAGCCCCATGTGGGCGGGGGTCCAAGAGACCCAGTACTTC.

This clonotype has a count of ten or more. A much more abundant neighbour one base away suggests this may be a read error. The chain uses TRBV2 and TRBJ2-5; no definite D call. Germline loops: CDR1 SNHLY, CDR2 FYNNEI. The CDR3 sequence is 10 residues long. As DNA, the CDR3 is TGTGCCAGCAGTGAAGAGGCCCAGTACTTC. It is translated as CASSEEAQYF.

This clonotype was counted many times. The chain is built from TRBV24-1 and TRBJ2-2; no definite D call. The length of the CDR3 is 16 residues. Per the germline V gene, CDR1 is KGHDR and CDR2 is SFDVKD. V dropped 5 bases and J dropped 0 bases, with 12 bases sitting between them. The CDR3 DNA reads TGTGCCACCAGTGGGGGAAAGCGAACGAACACCGGGGAGCTGTTTTTT. Its translation is CATSGGKRTNTGELFF.

The chain combines TRBV20-1 with TRBJ2-1; tentative D call: TRBD2 (5 bases). Trimming left V 3 bases short and J 12 bases short, with 18 bases between. Germline loops: CDR1 DFQATT, CDR2 SNEGSKA (reference sequence). CDR3 size: 13 residues. The CDR3 coding sequence is TGCAGTGCTAGTCCACGGGAAGGACTGTCGCAGTTCTTC. This translates into CSASPREGLSQFF.

This clonotype was counted only a few times. V and J are TRBV19 and TRBJ1-2; D call uncertain. Germline loops: CDR1 LNHDA, CDR2 SQIVND (reference sequence). V was cut by 5 bases and J by 2 bases, with 12 bases left in between. This CDR3 is 14 amino acids long. The CDR3 DNA reads TGTGCCAGTAGTTCGTGGGAGAGAAACTATGGCTACACCTTC. Its translation: CASSSWERNYGYTF.

The J gene is TRBJ2-1, the V gene TRBV20-1, with 8 bases fitting TRBD2. CDR1 is DFQATT, CDR2 SNEGSKA, per germline (reference sequence). This CDR3 spans 14 amino acids. The trim removed 5 bases at V and 7 bases at J, leaving 10 bases unmatched. CDR3 in amino acids: CSASGGGGRNEQFF. Here the CDR3 DNA reads TGCAGTGCTTCGGGGGGGGGCGGGAGAAATGAGCAGTTCTTC.

In DNA, the CDR3 is TGCAGTGCTGAGGGAATCGGGAGGGCCTTGGCCAAAAACATTCAGTACTTC. Its translation: CSAEGIGRALAKNIQYF. This chain connects TRBV20-1 to TRBJ2-4; 8 nucleotides agree with TRBD2. Germline V gene data show CDR1 as DFQATT and CDR2 as SNEGSKA (reference sequence). With 5 bases clipped from V and 1 base from J, the junction kept 13 bases outside the gene matches. This CDR3 has 17 residues.

This clonotype was counted at least ten times. The chain is built from TRBV28 and TRBJ1-1, with 7 bases fitting TRBD1. CDR1 and CDR2 (germline): MDHEN, SYDVKM. Unmatched junction bases numbered 8, after V lost 4 bases and J lost 6 bases. CDR3 length: 14 residues. The CDR3: CASSSLQGRAEAFF. The CDR3 DNA is TGTGCCAGCAGTTCATTACAGGGGAGGGCTGAAGCTTTCTTT.

The chain links TRBV28 to TRBJ1-6; TRBD1 matches at 7 bases. Per germline, CDR1 MDHEN and CDR2 SYDVKM. There are 23 residues in the CDR3. Trimming removed 1 base from V and 11 bases from J; junction bases left unmatched: 32. CDR3 DNA: TGTGCCAGCAGTTTATTCACCCCCACGCGGCCAAAACACGACAGGGTGGTTCTGCCACCCCTCCACTTT. This sequence encodes CASSLFTPTRPKHDRVVLPPLHF.

This clonotype was counted only a few times. The rearrangement links TRBV27 to TRBJ1-1; 8 positions match TRBD1. V lost 4 bases, J lost 0 bases, and 7 bases stayed unmatched. CDR1 is MNHEY, CDR2 SMNVEV, per germline (reference sequence). The CDR3 covers 16 residues. The CDR3 bases are TGTGCCAGCAGTTGGCAGGGGGCGCGTTTGAACACTGAAGCTTTCTTT. Protein: CASSWQGARLNTEAFF.